These 26 T cell receptor beta chains share one sample of origin, sequenced in a study of blood T cells in healthy people across ages. Combining a sample-barcoded 5' primer with a J-beta primer mix, a second PCR ran for about 7 to 12 cycles. TCRdb reanalysed the 5' RACE reads using MiXCR and keeps one entry per CDR3 protein. The data hold some 1,800,000 distinct CDR3 sequences, with roughly two fifths observed a single time. The specimen was blood. The receptors derive from a human donor in good health.

This clonotype was seen a handful of times. The CDR3 DNA reads as TGTGCCAGCTCACCACCTTCATTGGGGGGAACTGGCTACACCTTC. Protein sequence: CASSPPSLGGTGYTF. The chain has TRBV18 and TRBJ1-2, with D possibly TRBD1 on 5 matching bases. Germline V gene lookup returns CDR1 KGHSH and CDR2 LQKENI. This CDR3 is built from 15 residues. The V and J ends lost 0 bases and 7 bases respectively, with 15 bases between them. Full variable domain (remainder filled in from reference TRBV18 and TRBJ1-2): NAGVMQNPRHLVRRRGQEARLRCSPMKGHSHVYWYRQLPEEGLKFMVYLQKENIIDESGMPKERFSAEFPKEGPSILRIQQVVRGDSAAYFCASSPPSLGGTGYTFGSGTRLTVV.

This clonotype was picked up a small number of times. The CDR3 DNA reads TGTGCCAGCAGTAACCGGGACAGGGGGACCTTTCAAGAGACCCAGTACTTC. This codes for CASSNRDRGTFQETQYF. The J gene is TRBJ2-5, the V gene TRBV6-6, with 11 bases that match TRBD1. The CDR3 is 17 residues long. Trimming took 5 bases from V and 2 from J; bases not matched to a gene: 10. The V gene's germline CDR1 is MNHNY and CDR2 SVGAGI (reference sequence).

The chain carries TRBV4-2 and TRBJ2-7, with D unclear. Germline V gene sequence: CDR1 LGHNA, CDR2 YNFKEQ. Trimming shortened V by 10 bases and J by 1 base, and 14 bases separated the two germline ends. The CDR3 sequence is 13 residues long. CDR3 loop: CANSRERSYEQYF. For the CDR3, the DNA is TGTGCCAACAGTCGAGAGCGATCCTACGAGCAGTACTTC.

J is TRBJ1-4 and V is TRBV10-3, with unresolved D. Deletions cut 0 bases from V and 5 bases from J, with 4 bases between. This CDR3 contains 13 residues. Germline CDR1 and CDR2: ENHRY and SYGVKD. CDR3 residues: CAISESLNEKLFF. DNA of the CDR3: TGTGCCATCAGTGAGTCGTTGAATGAAAAACTGTTTTTT.

V usage is TRBV5-1 and J usage is TRBJ2-3, with 7 bases lining up with TRBD1. Germline values: CDR1 SGHRS, CDR2 YFSETQ. V was clipped by 4 bases and J by 0 bases; unmatched bases: 11. This CDR3 has 17 residues. Written as DNA, the CDR3 is TGCGCCAGCAGCCAATGGCAGGGACAGACTAGCACAGATACGCAGTATTTT. Protein product: CASSQWQGQTSTDTQYF.

V and J are TRBV20-1 and TRBJ2-2; the match to TRBD2 covers 9 bases. This CDR3 has 13 amino acids. Per the germline V gene, CDR1 is DFQATT and CDR2 is SNEGSKA (reference sequence). The junction had 5 bases not matched to a gene; V was cut back by 7 bases and J by 5 bases. CDR3 loop: CSGASGMTGELFF. Here the CDR3 DNA reads TGCAGTGGAGCTAGCGGGATGACCGGGGAGCTGTTTTTT.

This clonotype was found a few times. The V and J genes are TRBV20-1 and TRBJ1-2; perhaps TRBD1 as D (6 bases). CDR3 length: 14 residues. Trimming shortened V by 6 bases and J by 0 bases, and 14 bases separated the two germline ends. Germline V gene lookup returns CDR1 DFQATT and CDR2 SNEGSKA (reference sequence). CDR3 sequence: CSASKGGANYGYTF. The CDR3 bases are TGCAGTGCGAGCAAGGGGGGAGCTAACTATGGCTACACCTTC.

This chain uses TRBV15 with TRBJ1-5; 8 positions match TRBD1. There are 19 residues in the CDR3. The germline gives CDR1 LNHNV, CDR2 YYDKDF (reference sequence). Unmatched junction bases numbered 16, after V lost 1 base and J lost 5 bases. CDR3 in amino acids: CATSRGQGTLTYVDQPQHF. The CDR3 DNA reads as TGTGCCACCAGCAGAGGACAGGGGACCCTTACTTATGTTGATCAGCCCCAGCATTTT.

V usage is TRBV10-3 and J usage is TRBJ1-1, with 7 bases lining up with TRBD1. In germline, CDR1 is ENHRY, CDR2 SYGVKD. After removal of 0 bases from V and 3 bases from J, the junction contained 4 bases not matched to a gene. There are 15 residues in the CDR3. The CDR3 reads CAISESTGVDTEAFF. The CDR3 DNA sequence: TGTGCCATCAGTGAGTCAACAGGGGTCGACACTGAAGCTTTCTTT.

This clonotype showed up just a few times. The chain recombines TRBV29-1 with TRBJ2-5; possibly TRBD1 or TRBD2 for D (6 bases each). Per germline, CDR1 SQVTM and CDR2 ANQGSEA. Trimming stripped 5 bases from V and 4 bases from J, with 11 bases between. The CDR3 is 12 amino acids. The CDR3 loop reads CSVLGGGETQYF. The CDR3 DNA follows: TGCAGCGTTCTGGGGGGCGGAGAGACCCAGTACTTC.

Of note for this clonotype: A single base separates this from a much larger clone, so it may be a read error. This sequence joins TRBV7-2 and TRBJ2-5; no reliable D call. Germline CDR1 is SGHTA and CDR2 is FQGNSA. The CDR3 is 12 amino acids. CDR3 loop: CVSSLNEETQYF. CDR3 DNA sequence: TGTGTCAGCAGCTTAAATGAGGAGACCCAGTACTTC.

This clonotype has more than one count but fewer than ten. The rearrangement joins TRBV12-3 or TRBV12-4 to TRBJ2-3; 7 bases line up with TRBD1. The J segment lost 2 bases and the V segment lost 6 bases, leaving 8 bases of the junction unmatched. This CDR3 has 15 amino acids. The CDR3 DNA is TGTGCCAGCAGGGGACCGGGACAGCACACAGATACGCAGTATTTT. Protein product: CASRGPGQHTDTQYF.

This chain joins TRBV19 and TRBJ1-6; 10 bases map to TRBD1. The CDR3 has 14 residues. Germline V lookup: CDR1 LNHDA, CDR2 SQIVND (reference sequence). V gave up 3 bases and J gave up 7 bases; unmatched junction bases: 0. CDR3 protein: CASSMDRGNSPLHF. Written as DNA, the CDR3 is TGTGCCAGTAGTATGGACAGGGGGAATTCACCCCTCCACTTT.

This clonotype was seen a handful of times. The V gene is TRBV11-2, the J gene TRBJ1-6, with D maybe TRBD1 (5 bases). Germline lookup yields CDR1 SGHAT and CDR2 FQNNGV. Trimming removed 0 bases at V and 9 bases at J, with 9 bases between. This CDR3 is built from 14 residues. The CDR3 sequence is CASSLDYGGSPLHF. The CDR3 coding sequence is TGTGCCAGCAGCTTAGATTATGGGGGTTCACCCCTCCACTTT.

CDR3 in DNA: TGTGCCAGCAGTAGGCCTCCTGAGTTAAATGAGCAGTTCTTC. It translates to CASSRPPELNEQFF. The V call is TRBV2, the J call TRBJ2-1; no clear D. The germline V gene has CDR1 SNHLY and CDR2 FYNNEI. V was clipped by 5 bases and J by 7 bases, with 15 bases between them. The CDR3 covers 14 residues.

V usage is TRBV24-1 and J usage is TRBJ2-3; possibly TRBD1 for D (5 bases). This CDR3 is built from 12 residues. CDR1 is KGHDR and CDR2 is SFDVKD in the germline V gene. V was trimmed by 10 bases and J by 4 bases, leaving 11 bases between them. The CDR3 region is CATGVSADTQYF. The DNA of the CDR3 is TGTGCCACAGGGGTTTCTGCAGATACGCAGTATTTT.

The chain links TRBV29-1 to TRBJ1-2, with 7 bases lining up with TRBD1. The CDR3 runs to 15 residues. Germline CDR1 reads SQVTM; CDR2 reads ANQGSEA. The V gene end was trimmed by 3 bases and the J gene end by 8 bases; junction bases not matched to a gene: 15. This chain's CDR3 is CSVDGTGQAGLGYTF. The CDR3 region has the DNA TGCAGCGTTGATGGGACTGGACAGGCGGGGCTGGGCTACACCTTC.

The chain has TRBV7-8 and TRBJ1-5, with a possible D match to TRBD1 (6 bases). The CDR3 is 14 residues long. Germline CDR1 SGHVS, CDR2 FQNEAQ. V lost 5 bases and J lost 3, with 11 bases in between. The DNA of the CDR3 is TGTGCCAGCAGCGCACAGGGTCCCAATCAGCCCCAGCATTTT. It encodes CASSAQGPNQPQHF. Drawing the rest from reference TRBV7-8 and TRBJ1-5, the complete variable domain is GAGVSQSPRYKVAKRGQDVALRCDPISGHVSLFWYQQALGQGPEFLTYFQNEAQLDKSGLPSDRFFAERPEGSVSTLKIQRTQQEDSAVYLCASSAQGPNQPQHFGDGTRLSIL.

Ten or more counts support this clonotype. The chain joins TRBV29-1 to TRBJ2-4; D ambiguous. V was cut by 3 bases and J by 0 bases, with 9 bases left in between. This CDR3 comprises 14 residues. CDR1 SQVTM and CDR2 ANQGSEA come from the germline V gene. The chain's CDR3 is CSVEGTLAKNIQYF. As DNA, the CDR3 is TGCAGCGTTGAGGGTACTCTAGCCAAAAACATTCAGTACTTC.

This sequence joins TRBV20-1 and TRBJ2-3; weak D call: TRBD2 (6 bases). Germline V gene data show CDR1 as DFQATT and CDR2 as SNEGSKA (reference sequence). Trimming stripped 7 bases from V and 5 bases from J, with 25 bases between. There are 16 residues in the CDR3. This CDR3 reads CSVPFFPRGSGDTQYF. CDR3 nucleotides: TGCAGTGTTCCCTTCTTTCCACGGGGGTCCGGAGATACGCAGTATTTT.

This clonotype was detected only a few times. The V gene is TRBV5-1, the J gene TRBJ1-1; D is unresolved. Germline V CDR1 and CDR2: SGHRS, YFSETQ. CDR3 size: 15 residues. V was clipped by 1 base and J by 1 base, with 11 bases between them. The CDR3 here is CASSLSPLTNTEAFF. The CDR3, as DNA: TGCGCCAGCAGCTTGTCCCCGCTTACGAACACTGAAGCTTTCTTT.

This clonotype was observed a few times. The chain has TRBV29-1 and TRBJ2-4, with TRBD2 matching 10 bases. The J call may be faulty, since TRBJ2-5 better matches the DNA end. The CDR3 loop spans 13 amino acids. The germline V gene has CDR1 SQVTM and CDR2 ANQGSEA. CDR3 protein: CSVRELAGETQYF. As DNA, the CDR3 is TGCAGCGTGCGGGAACTAGCGGGGGAGACCCAGTACTTC.

The V call is TRBV10-3, the J call TRBJ1-1; weak D call: TRBD1 (5 bases). The V gene lost 5 bases and the J gene lost 1 base, with 17 bases spanning the gap. From germline, CDR1 is ENHRY and CDR2 SYGVKD. The length of the CDR3 is 16 residues. The CDR3 DNA is TGTGCCATCAGTAGACAGTTTGGAGGGGCGAACACTGAAGCTTTCTTT. Protein product: CAISRQFGGANTEAFF.

V gene TRBV7-8 combines with J gene TRBJ2-2, with 7 bases that match TRBD2. The germline gives CDR1 SGHVS, CDR2 FQNEAQ. CDR3 length equals 14 residues. The V gene end was trimmed by 5 bases and the J gene end by 3 bases; junction bases not matched to a gene: 3. DNA of the CDR3: TGTGCCAGCAGCCCCCGGGGGGACACCGGGGAGCTGTTTTTT. Translated, it gives CASSPRGDTGELFF.

The chain recombines TRBV3-1 with TRBJ2-1, with 7 positions matching TRBD2. CDR3 length: 15 amino acids. The J segment lost 2 bases and the V segment lost 4 bases, leaving 5 bases of the junction unmatched. The germline gives CDR1 LGHDT, CDR2 YNNKEL (reference sequence). CDR3: CASSLRGVTYNEQFF. The CDR3 DNA sequence: TGTGCCAGCAGCCTCCGGGGGGTCACCTACAATGAGCAGTTCTTC.

This clonotype was counted only a few times. The gene calls are TRBV4-1 and TRBJ2-7; D may be TRBD1 or TRBD2 (5 bases each). The CDR3 has 14 amino acids. V dropped 5 bases and J dropped 0 bases, with 11 bases sitting between them. Germline V gene lookup returns CDR1 MGHRA and CDR2 YSYEKL. The DNA of the CDR3 is TGCGCCAGCAGCTCCCGGGACCCCTCCTACGAGCAGTACTTC. Translation: CASSSRDPSYEQYF.